Described below is a single T cell receptor (beta chain) sequence and its context. Its antigen is currently unknown. These data originate in a study of beta chain features in type 1 diabetes. General study points: Sequencing of cDNA might inflate the share of cells that strongly express TCR. Shortening of TCRB CDR3s, moderate but significant, appeared in all four CD4+ subsets of Type 1 diabetes patients.

Investigators reverse transcribed all isolated RNA, so they sequenced expressed TCRB transcripts. Clones were read by immunoSEQ multiplex PCR, and TCRdb kept only the in-frame ones, dropping some. The sample records 250,000 to 300,000 clones, approximately 14% being singletons. Germline-derived CDR1 and CDR2 are MNHEY and SVGAGI. The ends were cut back, 0 bases at V and 4 bases at J, with 9 bases in the middle. The CDR3 has 14 amino acids. Sequenced: naive CD4+ T cells from blood. The clonotype was recovered from a young man with type 1 diabetes. The chain carries TRBV6-5 and TRBJ1-2; D ambiguous. CDR3 sequence (DNA): TGTGCCAGCAGTTACTCGTACCGGGGCTATGGCTACACCTTC. Its protein is CASSYSYRGYGYTF.